The 28 T cell receptor beta chains in this list originate from one sample, sequenced in a study of cytomegalovirus exposure and HLA in healthy donors (dated by TCRdb to the late 2010s). The method behind the library was the immunoSEQ multiplex PCR assay. The multiplex PCR relied on a mix of 60 forward primers for TCR Vbeta segments and 13 reverse primers for TCR Jbeta segments. In TCRdb, the immuneACCESS table is reduced to in-frame sequences with V and J assigned. These tables do not hold every clone; where another copy was compared, an unresolved V gene accounts for under half, and the others remain unexplained. For this sample the table gives 65,000 to 75,000 clones, of which roughly 68% were detected only once. Over 8.5% of the sample comes from the top ten. Sequencing was carried out using PBMCs. The origin of the receptors is a woman aged 55 to 70 in good health and CMV-seropositive.

This rearrangement joins TRBV9 to TRBJ2-1, with TRBD2 identical over 7 bases. The V gene's germline CDR1 is SGDLS and CDR2 YYNGEE. J was trimmed by 3 bases and V by 4 bases; bases with no gene match: 10. The CDR3 spans 16 residues. The CDR3: CASSPSLAELYNEQFF. In DNA, the CDR3 is TGTGCCAGCAGCCCATCCCTAGCGGAACTCTACAATGAGCAGTTCTTC.

The rearrangement links TRBV4-1 to TRBJ1-6; D is possibly TRBD1 (6 bases). Trimming cost V 4 bases and J 7 bases, with 11 bases left between them. The CDR3 runs 14 residues. In germline, CDR1 is MGHRA, CDR2 YSYEKL. In DNA form, the CDR3 reads TGCGCCAGCAGCCCCCGACAGGAGAATTCACCCCTCCACTTT. This gives the protein CASSPRQENSPLHF.

The chain links TRBV2 to TRBJ2-5; 10 nucleotides line up with TRBD2. J was trimmed by 3 bases and V by 7 bases; bases with no gene match: 5. Looked up from germline, CDR1 is SNHLY and CDR2 is FYNNEI. The CDR3 runs 14 residues. The CDR3 sequence: CASKPGTSEETQYF. The CDR3 coding sequence is TGTGCCAGCAAGCCCGGGACTAGCGAAGAGACCCAGTACTTC.

This clone was observed a single time. This chain uses TRBV11-2 with TRBJ2-5; a possible D gene is TRBD2 (6 bases). The CDR3 extends over 15 amino acids. Germline CDR1 reads SGHAT; CDR2 reads FQNNGV. Trimming removed 4 bases from V and 5 bases from J, with 17 bases in between. CDR3 sequence (DNA): TGTGCCAGCAGCTCATACACCGGGGGTAGGGAGACCCAGTACTTC. Translation gives CASSSYTGGRETQYF.

The V gene is TRBV6-5, the J gene TRBJ2-4, with 8 positions matching TRBD1. CDR1 is MNHEY and CDR2 is SVGAGI in the germline V gene. The CDR3 sequence is 15 residues long. V was pared by 6 bases and J by 8 bases, with 12 bases of the junction left unmatched. DNA for the CDR3: TGTGCCAGCAGAACCGGGACAGGCAAAGGGGACATTCAGTACTTC. Its translation: CASRTGTGKGDIQYF.

The chain carries TRBV5-4 and TRBJ2-3; D gene ambiguous. V was clipped by 0 bases and J by 4 bases, with 6 bases between them. CDR3 size: 13 residues. From germline, CDR1 is SGHNT and CDR2 YYREEE (reference sequence). CDR3 residues: CASSLAAADTQYF. CDR3 DNA sequence: TGTGCCAGCAGCTTGGCGGCGGCAGATACGCAGTATTTT.

This clone was counted between two and nine times. The chain uses TRBV18 and TRBJ2-2; 7 bases line up with TRBD1. This CDR3 spans 15 amino acids. Unmatched junction bases numbered 2, after V lost 3 bases and J lost 1 base. Germline CDR1 and CDR2: KGHSH and LQKENI. The CDR3: CASSPRTGNTGELFF. The DNA of the CDR3 is TGTGCCAGCTCACCGCGGACAGGGAACACCGGGGAGCTGTTTTTT.

The genes are TRBV11-2 and TRBJ1-1; D gene unclear. CDR3 length equals 13 residues. Germline CDR1 SGHAT, CDR2 FQNNGV. V was clipped by 1 base and J by 1 base, with 4 bases between them. Here the CDR3 DNA reads TGTGCCAGCAGCTTAGTCCGGAACACTGAAGCTTTCTTT. This sequence encodes CASSLVRNTEAFF.

Here the CDR3 reads CASSGAATIEAFF. The DNA of the CDR3 is TGTGCCAGCAGCGGGGCAGCTACAATTGAAGCTTTCTTT. V is TRBV21-1 and J is TRBJ1-1; the table calls TRBD1, which could not be checked here. TRBV21-1 is a listed pseudogene. This CDR3 comprises 13 residues.

This clone was observed a few times. V gene TRBV5-1 combines with J gene TRBJ2-3; 12 nucleotides agree with TRBD2. Looked up from germline, CDR1 is SGHRS and CDR2 is YFSETQ. The CDR3 has 15 amino acids. Trimming took 5 bases from V and 1 from J; bases not matched to a gene: 2. For the CDR3, the DNA is TGCGCCAGCAGTAGACTAGCGGGAGGCACAGATACGCAGTATTTT. Translated: CASSRLAGGTDTQYF. Full variable domain (remainder filled in from reference TRBV5-1 and TRBJ2-3): KAGVTQTPRYLIKTRGQQVTLSCSPISGHRSVSWYQQTPGQGLQFLFEYFSETQRNKGNFPGRFSGRQFSNSRSEMNVSTLELGDSALYLCASSRLAGGTDTQYFGPGTRLTVL.

This rearrangement joins TRBV11-3 to TRBJ1-2, with TRBD1 identical over 7 bases. V trimming: 5 bases; J trimming: 3 bases; junction bases outside the gene matches: 12. This CDR3 region has 16 residues. Germline V gene data show CDR1 as SGHNT and CDR2 as YENEEA. CDR3 DNA: TGTGCCAGCAGCCCTAAGACCGGACAGGAAGACTATGGCTACACCTTC. Translation gives CASSPKTGQEDYGYTF.

J is TRBJ2-5 and V is TRBV7-2, with a tentative D call TRBD2 (5 bases). The CDR3 has 14 residues. V lost 5 bases and J lost 7, with 17 bases in between. The germline V gene encodes CDR1 SGHTA and CDR2 FQGNSA. CDR3 sequence: CASSPGLRDPTQYF. The CDR3, as DNA: TGTGCCAGCAGCCCTGGATTGAGGGATCCGACCCAGTACTTC.

The J gene is TRBJ2-3, the V gene TRBV5-4, with 7 bases that match TRBD1. This CDR3 contains 14 residues. Germline trimming cut 3 bases from V and 7 bases from J; bases unmatched to any gene: 8. In germline, CDR1 is SGHNT, CDR2 YYREEE (reference sequence). The CDR3 DNA follows: TGTGCCAGCAGCTCCACAGGGGAAGGAAATACGCAGTATTTT. This gives the protein CASSSTGEGNTQYF.

This clone was found once. CDR3 region: CASSSDRNQPQHF. The CDR3 region has the DNA TGTGCCAGCAGCTCGGACAGGAATCAGCCCCAGCATTTT. The chain couples TRBV7-8 to TRBJ1-5; 7 bases match TRBD1. Germline CDR1 SGHVS, CDR2 FQNEAQ. With 4 bases clipped from V and 4 bases from J, the junction kept 1 base outside the gene matches. CDR3 length: 13 amino acids.

The chain carries TRBV5-1 and TRBJ2-5; a possible D gene is TRBD1 (6 bases). The CDR3 covers 14 residues. Germline CDR1 reads SGHRS; CDR2 reads YFSETQ. V was clipped by 4 bases and J by 1 base, with 11 bases between them. In nucleotides, the CDR3 is TGCGCCAGCAGCAACAGGGACCCCCAAGAGACCCAGTACTTC. Protein product: CASSNRDPQETQYF.

The V call is TRBV19, the J call TRBJ2-3; 10 nucleotides match TRBD2. Losses at the gene ends were 4 bases for V and 4 bases for J; bases not matched to a gene: 11. CDR1 and CDR2 from the germline V gene are LNHDA and SQIVND (reference sequence). The CDR3 runs to 17 residues. CDR3 sequence reads: CASSTAQGLAPPDTQYF. The CDR3 DNA reads as TGTGCCAGTAGTACCGCCCAGGGACTAGCGCCCCCAGATACGCAGTATTTT.

In this sample, this clone turned up once. The V call is TRBV30, the J call TRBJ1-3; D call uncertain. This CDR3 region has 14 residues. The V end lost 4 bases, the J end lost 0 bases, and 10 bases lay between the germline ends. The germline CDR1 and CDR2 sequences are GTSNPN and SVGIG (reference sequence). The CDR3 reads CAWTRSRSGNTIYF. The DNA of the CDR3 is TGTGCCTGGACTAGATCTCGCTCTGGAAACACCATATATTTT.

The sample holds a few counts of this clone. As the CDR3 is not closed by the conserved phenylalanine or tryptophan, this likely results from a read error. The limits of the CDR3 on the DNA are not certain, so only TCRdb's listed CDR3 is given. The genes are TRBV4-2 and TRBJ1-6. The CDR3 is 16 residues long, counting both termini. Germline CDR1 and CDR2: LGHNA and YNFKEQ. The CDR3 loop reads CASCQDLAQGLSPLQV.

V gene TRBV9 combines with J gene TRBJ2-1; tentatively, D is TRBD2 (5 bases). Trimming took off 4 bases at V and 4 bases at J, with 9 bases between the two ends. From germline, CDR1 is SGDLS and CDR2 YYNGEE. The CDR3 loop spans 13 amino acids. CDR3 DNA sequence: TGTGCCAGCAGCCCCGGGGTTTACAATGAGCAGTTCTTC. This sequence encodes CASSPGVYNEQFF.

The chain uses TRBV15 and TRBJ1-5, with 8 nucleotides matching TRBD1. Per the germline V gene, CDR1 is LNHNV and CDR2 is YYDKDF (reference sequence). The CDR3 is 14 residues long. V was pared by 3 bases and J by 4 bases, with 2 bases of the junction left unmatched. The CDR3 nucleotides read TGTGCCACCAGCAGGGACAGGGTAAATCAGCCCCAGCATTTT. Its translation is CATSRDRVNQPQHF.

V usage is TRBV6-5 and J usage is TRBJ2-1; 9 positions agree with TRBD2. Germline loops: CDR1 MNHEY, CDR2 SVGAGI. The CDR3 consists of 16 residues. V shed 2 bases, J shed 5 bases, and the junction held 7 bases outside the gene matches. The CDR3 DNA is TGTGCCAGCAGTTACGAAGGGTTAGCGGGGGACAATGAGCAGTTCTTC. This encodes CASSYEGLAGDNEQFF.

This clone has a single count. The V call is TRBV29-1, the J call TRBJ1-4, with TRBD1 matching over 7 bases. CDR1 and CDR2 (germline): SQVTM, ANQGSEA. V lost 6 bases, J lost 13 bases, and 14 bases stayed unmatched. There are 13 residues in the CDR3. Here the CDR3 reads CSVSDRPLGGLFF. For the CDR3, the DNA is TGCAGCGTATCGGACAGGCCCCTAGGGGGACTGTTTTTT.

The DNA for the CDR3 is TGCGCCAGCAGAGCCGGACTAGCGGACAGCACAGATACGCAGTATTTT. Amino acids: CASRAGLADSTDTQYF. V and J are TRBV10-1 and TRBJ2-3, with 10 bases matching TRBD2. Germline loops: CDR1 WNHNN, CDR2 SYGVQD (reference sequence). The V segment lost 6 bases and the J segment 0 bases; nucleotides outside the gene matches: 6. CDR3 length: 16 amino acids.

This clone was counted once. The CDR3 DNA reads TGTGCCAGCAGTTACTCGGCGGTTAGTATCTCCTACGAGCAGTACTTC. This sequence encodes CASSYSAVSISYEQYF. The chain has TRBV6-5 and TRBJ2-7; D not certain. Germline values: CDR1 MNHEY, CDR2 SVGAGI. V was cut by 0 bases and J by 0 bases, with 12 bases left in between. The CDR3 has 16 amino acids.

The chain uses TRBV5-1 and TRBJ1-1; D is unclear. CDR3 length: 14 amino acids. V lost 5 bases, J lost 1 base, and 12 bases lay in between. From germline, CDR1 is SGHRS and CDR2 YFSETQ. CDR3 region: CASSLDRGNTEAFF. In DNA, the CDR3 is TGCGCCAGCAGTCTTGATCGGGGGAACACTGAAGCTTTCTTT.

This rearrangement joins TRBV7-6 to TRBJ1-1; possible D gene TRBD1, 5 bases. The length of the CDR3 is 15 residues. Germline CDR1 is SGHVS and CDR2 is FNYEAQ. The V end was cut by 0 bases, the J end by 0 bases, with 8 bases between. Written as DNA, the CDR3 is TGTGCCAGCAGCTTAGCGCAGGGCATGAACACTGAAGCTTTCTTT. Residues: CASSLAQGMNTEAFF.

J is TRBJ2-6 and V is TRBV5-4; possible D gene TRBD1, 6 bases. Trimming took 1 base from V and 4 from J, leaving 12 bases between them. This CDR3 has 16 residues. Germline CDR1 and CDR2: SGHNT and YYREEE (reference sequence). The CDR3 protein is CASSLRAGVGANVLTF. CDR3 in DNA: TGTGCCAGCAGCTTGCGGGCAGGGGTCGGGGCCAACGTCCTGACTTTC.

This clone came up once. The V and J genes are TRBV6-6 and TRBJ2-7; 7 bases line up with TRBD1. V lost 7 bases and J lost 2; bases outside the gene matches: 11. Germline CDR1 and CDR2: MNHNY and SVGAGI (reference sequence). CDR3 length equals 15 residues. Here the CDR3 reads CASTEPGQPTYEQYF. The CDR3 nucleotides read TGTGCCAGCACTGAACCGGGACAGCCGACCTACGAGCAGTACTTC.